This T cell receptor beta chain was sequenced in a study of shared clonotypes between healthy human individuals. CDR1 MNHEY and CDR2 SVGAGI come from the germline V gene. The CDR3 spans 13 residues. Trimming left V 4 bases short and J 5 bases short, with 11 bases between. Sequencing was performed with immunoSEQ multiplex PCR; in TCRdb, only in-frame clones are kept and a portion is missing. The sample has over 1.5 million clones; around 98% are singletons. Sequenced sample: naive CD4+ T cells sorted from blood. Subset defined: CD45RA+ positively selected. V usage is TRBV6-5 and J usage is TRBJ2-5; D might be TRBD1 (5 bases). This sequence was found in a young man in good health. CDR3 residues: CASSSWGAETQYF. CDR3 nucleotide sequence: TGTGCCAGCAGTTCTTGGGGCGCGGAGACCCAGTACTTC.